This T cell receptor beta chain came from a study of T cell repertoires in cytomegalovirus infection. At the level of the study: It can be stated that public TCR beta signatures indicated CMV infection as well as a matching HLA type.

Study results and caveats: Cumulative public TCR beta family frequency identified carriers of CMV plus the relevant HLA. Predominance within the ex vivo response was attributable to HLA-C-restricted CMV-specific TCR beta clonotypes.

A single record per CDR3 protein comes from TCRdb applying MiXCR to the reads. In the table there are some 200,000 distinct CDR3 sequences, 7.5% to 10% of which are singletons. Concerning this clonotype: Its antigen remains unidentified.

Material: PBMCs. This receptor was obtained from a human donor in good health (CMV status not recorded). Some clones in this sample may be carry-over from other donors' samples.

Here the CDR3 reads CAWSGGAPGNTIYF. CDR3 coding DNA: TGTGCCTGGAGCGGAGGGGCACCTGGAAACACCATATATTTT. The genes are TRBV30 and TRBJ1-3, with a possible D match to TRBD1 (5 bases). Trimming took 3 bases from V and 2 from J, leaving 11 bases between them. Per the germline V gene, CDR1 is GTSNPN and CDR2 is SVGIG (reference sequence). The CDR3 totals 14 residues.